The TCR beta chain under discussion was sequenced for a study of response to subunit inactivated influenza vaccine. Notes on the study in general: It was suggested by the authors that few new T cells are recruited by each seasonal influenza vaccination.

TCRdb reprocessed the RT-PCR reads with MiXCR, giving one entry per CDR3 protein. The data hold fewer than 800,000 distinct CDR3 sequences, with around 16% observed a single time. About this clonotype: Its antigen is as yet unknown.

The CDR3 length is 12 residues. The germline gives CDR1 KGHDR, CDR2 SFDVKD. The V end was cut by 4 bases, the J end by 10 bases, with 10 bases between. The specimen was PBMCs from blood, collected about 13 days after vaccination. This clonotype originated in a man between 50 and 59 years old who received an inactivated influenza vaccine. V gene TRBV24-1 combines with J gene TRBJ2-1; D might be TRBD1 (6 bases). The CDR3 loop is CATSDPGTEQFF. CDR3 sequence (DNA): TGTGCCACCAGTGACCCCGGGACAGAGCAGTTCTTC.